This T cell receptor beta chain was sequenced in a study of graft-versus-host responses after intestinal transplantation. The germline V gene has CDR1 ENHRY and CDR2 SYGVKD. There are 16 residues in the CDR3. Trimming shortened V by 0 bases and J by 2 bases, and 13 bases separated the two germline ends. Sequencing was performed with immunoSEQ multiplex PCR; in TCRdb, only in-frame clones are kept and a portion is missing. Here the sample spans approximately 120,000 clones, about 92% being singletons. As for this clone: Its cognate antigen is unknown.

This TCR came from a human donor who received an intestinal transplant. Sequencing used unstimulated CD4+ T cells sorted from spleen or lymph node cells, obtained before intestinal transplant. The chain employs TRBV10-3 and TRBJ1-1, with D possibly being TRBD1 (5 bases). The CDR3 spells CAISESMGRANTEAFF. The CDR3 region has the DNA TGTGCCATCAGTGAGTCGATGGGCAGGGCCAACACTGAAGCTTTCTTT.